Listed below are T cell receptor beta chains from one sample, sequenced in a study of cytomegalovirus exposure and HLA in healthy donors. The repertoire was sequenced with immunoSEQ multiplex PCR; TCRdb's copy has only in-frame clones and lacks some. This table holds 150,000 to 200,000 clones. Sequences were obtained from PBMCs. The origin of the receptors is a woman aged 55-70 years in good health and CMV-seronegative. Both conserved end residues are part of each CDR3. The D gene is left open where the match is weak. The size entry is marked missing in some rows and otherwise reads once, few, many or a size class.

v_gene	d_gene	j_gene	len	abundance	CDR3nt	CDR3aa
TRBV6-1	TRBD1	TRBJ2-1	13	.	TGTGCCAGCACTCCTAACAGGGGCGGTGAGCAGTTCTTC	CASTPNRGGEQFF
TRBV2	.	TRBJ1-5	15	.	TGTGCCAGCAGTTTAGAGGGTTATAGCAATCAGCCCCAGCATTTT	CASSLEGYSNQPQHF
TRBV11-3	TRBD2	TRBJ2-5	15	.	TGTGCCAGCAGCCCCGGGACTAGCGGGTCGGAGACCCAGTACTTC	CASSPGTSGSETQYF
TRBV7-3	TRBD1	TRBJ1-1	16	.	TGTGCCAGCAGCTTAGGAGGGGGACAGGCCAGGACTGAAGCTTTCTTT	CASSLGGGQARTEAFF
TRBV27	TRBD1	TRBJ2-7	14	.	TGTGCCAGCAGGGGGACAGGGCGATCCTACGAGCAGTACTTC	CASRGTGRSYEQYF
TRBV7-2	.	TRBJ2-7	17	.	TGTGCCAGCAGCTCCGAGGGGGGGCCCAGATCTGCGTACGAGCAGTACTTC	CASSSEGGPRSAYEQYF
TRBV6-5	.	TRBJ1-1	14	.	TGTGCCAGCAGTTACTCGGCGGGGAACACTGAAGCTTTCTTT	CASSYSAGNTEAFF
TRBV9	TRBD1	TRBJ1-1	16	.	TGTGCCAGCAGCCCGCAGAGGACAGGGTCGAACACTGAAGCTTTCTTT	CASSPQRTGSNTEAFF
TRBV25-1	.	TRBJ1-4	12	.	TGTGCCAGCAGATCCTCAGGTGAAAAACTGTTTTTT	CASRSSGEKLFF
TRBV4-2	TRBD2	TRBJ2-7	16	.	TGTGCCAGCAGCCAAGATAGCGGGGGGCCCTTACGAGGGCAGTACTTC	CASSQDSGGPLRGQYF
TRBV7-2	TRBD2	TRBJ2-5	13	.	TGTGCCAGCAGCGCCAGCGGGGGAGAGACCCAGTACTTC	CASSASGGETQYF
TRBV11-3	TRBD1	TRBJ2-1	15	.	TGTGCCAGCAGCTTAGGCGGGACAGGGGACAATGAGCAGTTCTTC	CASSLGGTGDNEQFF
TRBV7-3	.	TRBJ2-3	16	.	TGTGCCAGCAGCTTAAGGGCCAGGGGAGGCACAGATACGCAGTATTTT	CASSLRARGGTDTQYF
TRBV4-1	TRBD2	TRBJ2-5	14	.	TGCGCCAGCAGTCCTAGAGGGAGGGCCTCCCAGCAGTACTTC	CASSPRGRASQQYF
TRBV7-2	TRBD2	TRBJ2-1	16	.	TGTGCCAGCAGCCTAAATAGCGGGGAGCTCTACAATGAGCAGTTCTTC	CASSLNSGELYNEQFF
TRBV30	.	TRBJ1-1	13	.	TGTGCCTGGAGTGCGGCCCTAGACACTGAAGCTTTCTTT	CAWSAALDTEAFF
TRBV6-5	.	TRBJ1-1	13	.	TGTGCCAGCCGTGCGGGGCCTCACACTGAAGCTTTCTTT	CASRAGPHTEAFF
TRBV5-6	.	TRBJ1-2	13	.	TGTGCCAGCAGCCTAGGGGTTAGCTATGGCTACACCTTC	CASSLGVSYGYTF
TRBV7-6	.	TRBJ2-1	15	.	TGTGCCAGCAGCGGGGGGGCAGGGGCATACAATGAGCAGTTCTTC	CASSGGAGAYNEQFF
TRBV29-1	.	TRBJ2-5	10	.	TGCAGCGTCATGGAGGAGACCCAGTACTTC	CSVMEETQYF
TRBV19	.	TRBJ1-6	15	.	TGTGCCAGTAGTATCCGCCAGTATCCTAATTCACCCCTCCACTTT	CASSIRQYPNSPLHF
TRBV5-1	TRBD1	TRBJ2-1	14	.	TGCGCCAGCAGCTTGGGGACAGGGGTCAATGAGCAGTTCTTC	CASSLGTGVNEQFF
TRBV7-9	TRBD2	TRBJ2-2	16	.	TGTGCCAGCAGCGTGGGACTAGCGGGAGTTACCGGGGAGCTGTTTTTT	CASSVGLAGVTGELFF
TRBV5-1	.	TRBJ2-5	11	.	TGCGCCAGCAGCTTTCGGGAGACCCAGTACTTC	CASSFRETQYF
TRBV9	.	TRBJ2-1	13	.	TGTGCCAGCAGCGTAGTTGGCCGCCCTGAGCAGTTCTTC	CASSVVGRPEQFF
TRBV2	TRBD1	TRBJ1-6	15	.	TGTGCCACCCTAGGGACAGACACTTATAATTCACCCCTCCACTTT	CATLGTDTYNSPLHF
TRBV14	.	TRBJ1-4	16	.	TGTGCCAGCAGCCCCCTCCAACGGACACCTTATGAAAAACTGTTTTTT	CASSPLQRTPYEKLFF
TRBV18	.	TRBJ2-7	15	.	TGTGCCAGCTCACCACGGCGGGGCGCGTCGTACGAGCAGTACTTC	CASSPRRGASYEQYF
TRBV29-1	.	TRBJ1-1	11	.	TGCAGCGTTGTATCGAACACTGAAGCTTTCTTT	CSVVSNTEAFF
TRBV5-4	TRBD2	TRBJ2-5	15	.	TGTGCCAGCAGCTTGTTCGCTAGCGGGCAAGAGACCCAGTACTTC	CASSLFASGQETQYF
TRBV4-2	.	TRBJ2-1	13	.	TGTGCCAGCAGCCAAGAGGGGCTGAATGAGCAGTTCTTC	CASSQEGLNEQFF
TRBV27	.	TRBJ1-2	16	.	TGTGCCAGCAGCTCGGTCGGGGGTGATGGAGACTATGGCTACACCTTC	CASSSVGGDGDYGYTF
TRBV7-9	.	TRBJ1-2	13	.	TGTGCCAGCAGCTTAGGGCAGTTCTATGGCTACACCTTC	CASSLGQFYGYTF
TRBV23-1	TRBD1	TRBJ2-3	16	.	TGCGCCAGCAGTCAGGACAGGCATCACGGTACGGATACGCAGTATTTT	CASSQDRHHGTDTQYF
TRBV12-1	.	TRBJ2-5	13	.	TGTGCCAGCAGCTTTGGCAGCCAAGAGACCCAGTACTTC	CASSFGSQETQYF
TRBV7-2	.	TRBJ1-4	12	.	TGTGCCAGCAGCCCATCAGGGGAAAAACTGTTTTTT	CASSPSGEKLFF
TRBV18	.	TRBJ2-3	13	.	TGTGCCAGCTCATGGGACCGGGGGGATACGCAGTATTTT	CASSWDRGDTQYF
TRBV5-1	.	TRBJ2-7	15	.	TGCGCCAGCAGCTACTTAGGAGGGACCGCCTACGAGCAGTACTTC	CASSYLGGTAYEQYF
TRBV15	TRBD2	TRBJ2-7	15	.	TGTGCCACCAGCAGAGAGATAGCGGGAACCTACGAGCAGTACTTC	CATSREIAGTYEQYF
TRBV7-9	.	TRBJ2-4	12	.	TGTGCCAGCAGCTTAATGGGAGACATTCAGTACTTC	CASSLMGDIQYF
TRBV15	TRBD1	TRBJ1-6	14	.	TGTGCCACACTTCCGGACAGGGGGAATTCACCCCTCCACTTT	CATLPDRGNSPLHF
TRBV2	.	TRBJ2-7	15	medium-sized	TGTGCCAGCAGTGAGATAGCCCGAAAAGTCTACGAGCAGTACTTC	CASSEIARKVYEQYF
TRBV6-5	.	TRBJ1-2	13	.	TGTGCCAGCAGCCTAGGGAGGAGGAATGGCTACACCTTC	CASSLGRRNGYTF
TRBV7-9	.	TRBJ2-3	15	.	TGTGCCAGCAGCTCGATGGGCGGGAGCACAGATACGCAGTATTTT	CASSSMGGSTDTQYF
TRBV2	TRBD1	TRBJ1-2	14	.	TGTGCCAGCAGTTGGGACAGGGAAGTACAGGGCTACACCTTC	CASSWDREVQGYTF
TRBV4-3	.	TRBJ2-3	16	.	TGCGCCAGCAGCCAAGATACTTCCGTCAGCACAGATACGCAGTATTTT	CASSQDTSVSTDTQYF
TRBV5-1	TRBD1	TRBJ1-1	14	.	TGCGCCAGCAGTTTGACAGGGGCAAACACTGAAGCTTTCTTT	CASSLTGANTEAFF
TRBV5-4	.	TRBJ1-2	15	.	TGTGCCAGCAGCTTGGTTCCGGGAGGGATGTATGGCTACACCTTC	CASSLVPGGMYGYTF
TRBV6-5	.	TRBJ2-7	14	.	TGTGCCAGCAGGCAGGGGCCAGCAAGGTACGAGCAGTACTTC	CASRQGPARYEQYF
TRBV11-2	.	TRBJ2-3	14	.	TGTGCCAGCAGCTTAGGTGGCAGCACAGATACGCAGTATTTT	CASSLGGSTDTQYF
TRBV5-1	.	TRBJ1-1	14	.	TGCGCCAGCAGCTTGTCTCCAGAGAACACTGAAGCTTTCTTT	CASSLSPENTEAFF